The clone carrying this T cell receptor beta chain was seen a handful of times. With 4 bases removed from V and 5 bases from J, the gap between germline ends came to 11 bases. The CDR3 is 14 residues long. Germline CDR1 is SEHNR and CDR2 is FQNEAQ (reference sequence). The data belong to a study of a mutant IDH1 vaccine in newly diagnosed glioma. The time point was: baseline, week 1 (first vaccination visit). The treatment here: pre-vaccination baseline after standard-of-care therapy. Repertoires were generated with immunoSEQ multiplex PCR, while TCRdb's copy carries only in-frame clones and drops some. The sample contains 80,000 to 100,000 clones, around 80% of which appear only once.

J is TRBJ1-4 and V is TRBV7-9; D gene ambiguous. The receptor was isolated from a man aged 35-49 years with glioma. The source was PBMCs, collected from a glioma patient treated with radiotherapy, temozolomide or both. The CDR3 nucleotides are TGTGCCAGCAGCTCCCTGGGCGAGAATGAAAAACTGTTTTTT. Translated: CASSSLGENEKLFF.